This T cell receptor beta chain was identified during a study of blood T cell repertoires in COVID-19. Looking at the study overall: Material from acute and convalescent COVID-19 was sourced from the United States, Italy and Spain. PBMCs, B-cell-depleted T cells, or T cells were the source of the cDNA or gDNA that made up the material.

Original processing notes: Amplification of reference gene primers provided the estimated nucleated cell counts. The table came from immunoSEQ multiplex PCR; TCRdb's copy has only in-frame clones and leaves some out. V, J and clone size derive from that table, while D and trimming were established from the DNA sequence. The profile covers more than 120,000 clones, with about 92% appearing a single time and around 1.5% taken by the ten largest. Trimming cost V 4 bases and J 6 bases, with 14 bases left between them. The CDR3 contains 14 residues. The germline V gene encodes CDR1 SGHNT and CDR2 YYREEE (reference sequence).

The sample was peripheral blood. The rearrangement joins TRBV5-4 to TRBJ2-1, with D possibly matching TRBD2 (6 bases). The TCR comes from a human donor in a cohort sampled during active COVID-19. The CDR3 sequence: CASSRAREVNEQFF. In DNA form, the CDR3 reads TGTGCCAGCAGCCGTGCCAGGGAGGTCAATGAGCAGTTCTTC.